This is a list of T cell receptor beta chains from one sample in a study of cytomegalovirus exposure and HLA in healthy donors. Method: immunoSEQ multiplex PCR; TCRdb's copy keeps in-frame clones and lacks some. Of more than 110,000 clones listed, roughly nine tenths are singletons. The sample was PBMCs. These receptor sequences come from a man aged 18 to 29 in good health and CMV-seronegative. Each CDR3 is given without its conserved first and last residue. The size of a clone is reported for some rows only, either as once, few or many, or as a class for expanded clones.

>TRBV6-6|-|12|TRBJ2-7
ASSYGEATYEQY
>TRBV5-1|-|11|TRBJ2-1
ASSLEGAREQF
>TRBV30|-|13|TRBJ1-3
AWSEWRASGNTIY
>TRBV5-1|-|12|TRBJ1-6
ASSLNRANSPLH
>TRBV29-1|-|14|TRBJ2-1
SVEIRDRGESNEQF
>TRBV6-1|-|13|TRBJ1-4
ASSNRQGLVEKLF
>TRBV7-8|once|11|TRBJ2-5
ASSLVNQETQY
>TRBV5-1|-|14|TRBJ1-6
ASSLVAGGNNSPLH
>TRBV13|-|16|TRBJ2-7
AKQLTQGQENYSYEQY
>TRBV7-9|-|12|TRBJ2-5
ASSSSGYTETQY
>TRBV5-1|-|13|TRBJ2-7
ASSLGPGQGAIWY
>TRBV6-5|-|11|TRBJ1-1
ASRNGGRTEAF
>TRBV5-1|-|13|TRBJ1-1
ASSFTGGIRTEAF
>TRBV30|few|12|TRBJ2-7
AGSSGSLFYEQY
>TRBV27|-|13|TRBJ2-3
ASTGIQGSTDTQY
>TRBV6-1|-|12|TRBJ2-6
ASSGDSGANVLT
>TRBV7-2|-|12|TRBJ2-7
ASSPGYSSYEQY
>TRBV5-1|-|14|TRBJ1-1
ASSPPQGAHRLEAF
>TRBV5-1|-|12|TRBJ1-3
ASSEGLSGNTIY
>TRBV5-4|-|13|TRBJ2-2
ASSPLRGNTGELF
>TRBV23-1|once|12|TRBJ2-1
ASSPAGEVDEQF
>TRBV4-2|-|14|TRBJ2-5
ASSHGLAGIQETQY
>TRBV4-1|-|15|TRBJ2-2
ASSQGLGGRATGELF
>TRBV5-1|-|11|TRBJ1-1
ASSLNRLSAAF
>TRBV29-1|-|11|TRBJ2-3
SVVPTSADTQY
>TRBV7-9|-|10|TRBJ2-7
ASSLVPYEQY
>TRBV30|-|11|TRBJ2-5
AGETGAGETQY
>TRBV10-1|-|15|TRBJ2-3
ASSDDGLAVFTDTQY
>TRBV7-9|-|14|TRBJ2-3
ASTTPGGGSTDTQY
>TRBV7-2|few|13|TRBJ1-5
ASSWDRYGNQPQH
>TRBV30|once|12|TRBJ2-5
AWSVQLGRETQY
>TRBV28|-|13|TRBJ2-1
ASSLFLSSYNEQF